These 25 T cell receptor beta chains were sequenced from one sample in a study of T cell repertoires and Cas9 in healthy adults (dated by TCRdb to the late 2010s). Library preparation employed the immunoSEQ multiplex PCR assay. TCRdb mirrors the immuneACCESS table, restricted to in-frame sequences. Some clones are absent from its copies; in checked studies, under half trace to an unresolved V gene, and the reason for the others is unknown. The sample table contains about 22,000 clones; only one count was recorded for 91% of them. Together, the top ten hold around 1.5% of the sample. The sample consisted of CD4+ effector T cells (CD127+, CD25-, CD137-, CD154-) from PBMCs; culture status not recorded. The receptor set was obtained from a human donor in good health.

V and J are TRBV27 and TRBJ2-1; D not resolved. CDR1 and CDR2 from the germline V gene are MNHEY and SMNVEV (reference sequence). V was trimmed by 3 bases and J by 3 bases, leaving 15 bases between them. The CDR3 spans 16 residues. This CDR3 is CASSFQGNAIYNEQFF. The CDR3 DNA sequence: TGTGCCAGCAGTTTTCAAGGCAATGCTATCTACAATGAGCAGTTCTTC.

CDR3 bases: TGTGCCAGCAGTTTATTAGGGACACAAACCTACAATGAGCAGTTCTTC. Residues: CASSLLGTQTYNEQFF. This chain links TRBV27 with TRBJ2-1, with D perhaps TRBD1 (6 bases). Germline values: CDR1 MNHEY, CDR2 SMNVEV (reference sequence). The CDR3 runs to 16 residues. Trimming left V 1 base short and J 2 bases short, with 12 bases between.

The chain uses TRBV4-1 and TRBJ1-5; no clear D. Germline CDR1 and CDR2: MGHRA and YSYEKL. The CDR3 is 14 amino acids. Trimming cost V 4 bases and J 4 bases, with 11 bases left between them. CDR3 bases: TGCGCCAGCAGCCCTATGGGCAAGAATCAGCCCCAGCATTTT. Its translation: CASSPMGKNQPQHF.

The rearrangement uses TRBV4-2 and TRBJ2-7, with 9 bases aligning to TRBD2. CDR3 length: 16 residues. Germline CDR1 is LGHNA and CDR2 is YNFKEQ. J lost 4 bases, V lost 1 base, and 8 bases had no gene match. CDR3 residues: CASSQAGRSGRYEQYF. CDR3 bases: TGTGCCAGCAGCCAAGCGGGGCGTAGCGGGAGATACGAGCAGTACTTC.

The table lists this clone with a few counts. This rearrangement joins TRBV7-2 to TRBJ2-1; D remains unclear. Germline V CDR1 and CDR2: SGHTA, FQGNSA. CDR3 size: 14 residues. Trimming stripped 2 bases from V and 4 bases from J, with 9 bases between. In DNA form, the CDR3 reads TGTGCCAGCAGCTTATTAGTAGGGTACAATGAGCAGTTCTTC. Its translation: CASSLLVGYNEQFF.

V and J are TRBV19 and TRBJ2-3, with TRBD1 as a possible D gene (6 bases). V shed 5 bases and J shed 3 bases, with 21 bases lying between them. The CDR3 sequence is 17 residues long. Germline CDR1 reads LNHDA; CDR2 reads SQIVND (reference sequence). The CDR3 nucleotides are TGTGCCAGTAGTCTCCACGGGGTGGGGGCCGGGACAGATACGCAGTATTTT. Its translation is CASSLHGVGAGTDTQYF.

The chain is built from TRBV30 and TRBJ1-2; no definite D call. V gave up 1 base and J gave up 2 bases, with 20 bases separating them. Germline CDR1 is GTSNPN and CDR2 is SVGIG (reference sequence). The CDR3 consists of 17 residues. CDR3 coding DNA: TGTGCCTGGAGTGACCTCGGATACTTTCGCCCAAACTATGGCTACACCTTC. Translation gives CAWSDLGYFRPNYGYTF.

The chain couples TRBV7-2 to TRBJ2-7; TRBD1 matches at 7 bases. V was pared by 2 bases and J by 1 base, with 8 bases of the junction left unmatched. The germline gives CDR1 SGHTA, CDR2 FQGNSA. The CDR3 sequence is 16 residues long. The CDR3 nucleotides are TGTGCCAGCAGCTTAAGGGCGACAGGGTCTTCCTACGAGCAGTACTTC. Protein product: CASSLRATGSSYEQYF.

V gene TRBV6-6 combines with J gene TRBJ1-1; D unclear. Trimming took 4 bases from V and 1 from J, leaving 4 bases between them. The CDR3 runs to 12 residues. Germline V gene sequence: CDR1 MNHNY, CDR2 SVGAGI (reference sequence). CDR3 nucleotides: TGTGCCAGCAGTTCAGGGAACACTGAAGCTTTCTTT. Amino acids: CASSSGNTEAFF.

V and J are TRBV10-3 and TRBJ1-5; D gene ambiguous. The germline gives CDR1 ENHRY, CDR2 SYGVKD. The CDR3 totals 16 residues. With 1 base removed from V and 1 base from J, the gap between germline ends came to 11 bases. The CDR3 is CAISEYDPQSNQPQHF. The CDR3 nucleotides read TGTGCCATCAGTGAGTACGACCCGCAAAGCAATCAGCCCCAGCATTTT.

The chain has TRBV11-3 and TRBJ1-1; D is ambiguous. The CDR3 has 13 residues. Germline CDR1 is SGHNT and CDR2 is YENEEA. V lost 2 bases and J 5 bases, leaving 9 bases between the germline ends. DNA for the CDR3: TGTGCCAGCAGCTTACACAGAGCTACTGAAGCTTTCTTT. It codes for CASSLHRATEAFF.

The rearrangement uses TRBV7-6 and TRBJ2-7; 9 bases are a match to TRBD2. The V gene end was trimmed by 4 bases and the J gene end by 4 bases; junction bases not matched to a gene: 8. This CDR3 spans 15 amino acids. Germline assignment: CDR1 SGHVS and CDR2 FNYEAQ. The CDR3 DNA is TGTGCCAGCAGCTCCCCCCTAGCGGGATCGTACGAGCAGTACTTC. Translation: CASSSPLAGSYEQYF.

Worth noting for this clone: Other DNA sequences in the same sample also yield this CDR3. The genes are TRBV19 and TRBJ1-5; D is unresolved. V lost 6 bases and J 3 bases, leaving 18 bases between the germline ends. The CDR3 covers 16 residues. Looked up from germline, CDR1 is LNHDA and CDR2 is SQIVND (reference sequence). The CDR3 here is CASRKGKGFNNQPQHF. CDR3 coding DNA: TGTGCCAGTAGAAAAGGCAAAGGGTTTAACAATCAGCCCCAGCATTTT. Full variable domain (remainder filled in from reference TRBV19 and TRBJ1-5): DGGITQSPKYLFRKEGQNVTLSCEQNLNHDAMYWYRQDPGQGLRLIYYSQIVNDFQKGDIAEGYSVSREKKESFPLTVTSAQKNPTAFYLCASRKGKGFNNQPQHFGDGTRLSIL.

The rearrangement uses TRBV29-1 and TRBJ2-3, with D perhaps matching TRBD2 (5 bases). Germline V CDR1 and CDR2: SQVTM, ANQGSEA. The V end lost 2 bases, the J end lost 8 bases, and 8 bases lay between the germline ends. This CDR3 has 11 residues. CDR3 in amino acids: CSVERRATQYF. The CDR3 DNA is TGCAGCGTTGAAAGGCGGGCTACGCAGTATTTT.

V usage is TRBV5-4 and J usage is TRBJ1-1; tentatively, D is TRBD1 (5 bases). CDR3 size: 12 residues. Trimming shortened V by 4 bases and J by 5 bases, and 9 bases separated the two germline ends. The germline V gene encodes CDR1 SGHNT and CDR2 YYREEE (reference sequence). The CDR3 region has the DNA TGTGCCAGCAGCCGGGGGGGGACTGAAGCTTTCTTT. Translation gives CASSRGGTEAFF. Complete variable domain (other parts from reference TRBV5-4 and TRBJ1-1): ETGVTQSPTHLIKTRGQQVTLRCSSQSGHNTVSWYQQALGQGPQFIFQYYREEENGRGNFPPRFSGLQFPNYSSELNVNALELDDSALYLCASSRGGTEAFFGQGTRLTVV.

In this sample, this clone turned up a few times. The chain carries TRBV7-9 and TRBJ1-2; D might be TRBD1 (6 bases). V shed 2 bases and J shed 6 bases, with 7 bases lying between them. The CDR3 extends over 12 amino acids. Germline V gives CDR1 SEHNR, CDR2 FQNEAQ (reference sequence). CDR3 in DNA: TGTGCCAGCAGCTTATACAGGGATGGCTACACCTTC. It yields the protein CASSLYRDGYTF.

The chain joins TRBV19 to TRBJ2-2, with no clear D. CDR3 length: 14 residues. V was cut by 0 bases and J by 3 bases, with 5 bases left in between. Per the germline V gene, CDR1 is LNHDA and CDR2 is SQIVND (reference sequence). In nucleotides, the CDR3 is TGTGCCAGTAGTATAGAGGTAGACACCGGGGAGCTGTTTTTT. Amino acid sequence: CASSIEVDTGELFF.

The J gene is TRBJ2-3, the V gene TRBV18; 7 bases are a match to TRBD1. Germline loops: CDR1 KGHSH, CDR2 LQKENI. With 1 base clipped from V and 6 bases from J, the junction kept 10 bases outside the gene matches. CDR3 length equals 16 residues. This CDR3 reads CASSPQNTGAPDTQYF. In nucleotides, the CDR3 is TGTGCCAGCTCACCACAAAATACAGGGGCGCCGGATACGCAGTATTTT. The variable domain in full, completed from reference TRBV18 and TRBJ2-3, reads NAGVMQNPRHLVRRRGQEARLRCSPMKGHSHVYWYRQLPEEGLKFMVYLQKENIIDESGMPKERFSAEFPKEGPSILRIQQVVRGDSAAYFCASSPQNTGAPDTQYFGPGTRLTVL.

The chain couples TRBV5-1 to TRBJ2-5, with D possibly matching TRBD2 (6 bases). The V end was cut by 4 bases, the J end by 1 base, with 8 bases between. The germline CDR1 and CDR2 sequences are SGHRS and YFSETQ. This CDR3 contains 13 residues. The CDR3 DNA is TGCGCCAGCAGCCCCGGGGGCCAAGAGACCCAGTACTTC. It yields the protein CASSPGGQETQYF.

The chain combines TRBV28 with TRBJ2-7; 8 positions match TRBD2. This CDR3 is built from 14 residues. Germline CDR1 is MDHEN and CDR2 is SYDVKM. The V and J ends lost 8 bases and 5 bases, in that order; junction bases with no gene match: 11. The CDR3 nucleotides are TGTGCCAGCGGGGCGGGGGGCGCGGTTCACGAGCAGTACTTC. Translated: CASGAGGAVHEQYF.

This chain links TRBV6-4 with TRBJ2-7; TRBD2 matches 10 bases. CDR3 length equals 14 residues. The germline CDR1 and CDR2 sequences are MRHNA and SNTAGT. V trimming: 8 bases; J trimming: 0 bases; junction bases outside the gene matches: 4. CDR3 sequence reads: CASARLAGSYEQYF. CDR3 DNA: TGTGCCAGCGCGAGACTAGCGGGCTCCTACGAGCAGTACTTC.

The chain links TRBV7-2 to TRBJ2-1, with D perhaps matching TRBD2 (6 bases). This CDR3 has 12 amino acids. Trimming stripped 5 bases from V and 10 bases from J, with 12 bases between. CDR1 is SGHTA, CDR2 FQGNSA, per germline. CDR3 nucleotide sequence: TGTGCCAGCAGCAAGACTAGGGTGGAGCAGTTCTTC. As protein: CASSKTRVEQFF.

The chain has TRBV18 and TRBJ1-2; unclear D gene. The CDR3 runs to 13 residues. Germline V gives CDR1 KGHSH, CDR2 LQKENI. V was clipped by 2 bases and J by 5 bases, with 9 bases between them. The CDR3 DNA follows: TGTGCCAGCTCACCAGGGAGGGAGTATGGCTACACCTTC. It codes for CASSPGREYGYTF.

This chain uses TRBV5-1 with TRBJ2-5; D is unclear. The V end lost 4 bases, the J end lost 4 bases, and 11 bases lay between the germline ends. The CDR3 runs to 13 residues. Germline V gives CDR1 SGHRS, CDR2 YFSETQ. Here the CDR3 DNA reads TGCGCCAGCAGCGAAGGCGCTTCAGAGACCCAGTACTTC. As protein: CASSEGASETQYF.

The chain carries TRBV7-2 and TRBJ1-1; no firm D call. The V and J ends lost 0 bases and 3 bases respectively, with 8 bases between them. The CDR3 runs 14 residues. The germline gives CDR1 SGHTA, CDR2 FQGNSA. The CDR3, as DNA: TGTGCCAGCAGCTTAGCAGGAGAACACACTGAAGCTTTCTTT. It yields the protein CASSLAGEHTEAFF.